What follows are 18 T cell receptor beta chains derived from one specimen sequenced in a study of T cells expressing NK-cell markers. TCRdb reworked the 5' RACE reads into one entry per CDR3 protein, no DNA. This table lists around 380,000 distinct CDR3 sequences. Sequenced input: blood T cells: a sorted CD56 or NKG2C T cell subset, CD4+ or CD8+ T cells, or bulk PBMC T cells (not recorded which). The receptor source for this set is a woman between 50 and 59 years old in good health.

This rearrangement joins TRBV27 to TRBJ2-5; TCRdb calls TRBD2, which cannot be checked without DNA. Germline values: CDR1 MNHEY, CDR2 SMNVEV (reference sequence). This CDR3 has 16 amino acids. CDR3 sequence reads: CASSSPTSGSFETQYF.

V gene TRBV27 combines with J gene TRBJ2-3; TCRdb's D call, TRBD2, is unchecked because there is no DNA. The CDR3 covers 16 residues. Germline CDR1 and CDR2: MNHEY and SMNVEV (reference sequence). This chain's CDR3 is CASSLGARFGTDTQYF.

V usage is TRBV7-2 and J usage is TRBJ2-1; the TRBD2 assignment by TCRdb is unverifiable without DNA. The length of the CDR3 is 17 residues. CDR1 and CDR2 from the germline V gene are SGHTA and FQGNSA. Here the CDR3 reads CASSRRTSGSSYNEQFF. Looking up the rest from reference TRBV7-2 and TRBJ2-1 gives the full variable domain: GAGVSQSPSNKVTEKGKDVELRCDPISGHTALYWYRQSLGQGLEFLIYFQGNSAPDKSGLPSDRFSAERTGGSVSTLTIQRTQQEDSAVYLCASSRRTSGSSYNEQFFGPGTRLTVL.

The chain's CDR3 is CASSSTSGSQFF. This chain connects TRBV6-5 to TRBJ2-1; TCRdb reports TRBD2, a call that lacks DNA to check it against. The CDR3 is 12 residues long. Germline-derived CDR1 and CDR2 are MNHEY and SVGAGI.

This chain links TRBV20-1 with TRBJ1-5; with no DNA, the TCRdb D assignment of TRBD1 cannot be verified. Germline CDR1 reads DFQATT; CDR2 reads SNEGSKA (reference sequence). The CDR3 has 13 amino acids. CDR3 in amino acids: CSARTGASQPQHF.

V is TRBV20-1 and J is TRBJ2-1; TCRdb calls TRBD1, which cannot be checked without DNA. The length of the CDR3 is 17 residues. The germline V gene encodes CDR1 DFQATT and CDR2 SNEGSKA (reference sequence). The CDR3 loop is CSARDPTPRDGQSEQFF.

The CDR3 region is CASSLIGGGESPLHF. The chain carries TRBV5-1 and TRBJ1-6; with no DNA, the TCRdb D assignment of TRBD1 cannot be verified. Looked up from germline, CDR1 is SGHRS and CDR2 is YFSETQ. The CDR3 is 15 residues long.

The chain has TRBV29-1 and TRBJ2-1; the TCRdb D gene call, TRBD2, has no DNA to confirm it. The CDR3 covers 13 residues. Germline lookup yields CDR1 SQVTM and CDR2 ANQGSEA. This CDR3 reads CSVRAGLINEQFF.

V is TRBV12-3 or TRBV12-4 and J is TRBJ2-1; with no DNA, the TCRdb D assignment of TRBD2 cannot be verified. The CDR3 totals 12 residues. The CDR3 protein is CASSWEVNEQFF.

The chain has TRBV5-1 and TRBJ2-1; there is no DNA to check the TCRdb D call of TRBD2. Germline assignment: CDR1 SGHRS and CDR2 YFSETQ. The CDR3 consists of 15 residues. CDR3 amino acids: CASSEGTSGHNEQFF.

The genes are TRBV19 and TRBJ2-1; TCRdb's assignment of TRBD1 cannot be checked, as there is no DNA. This CDR3 is built from 14 residues. Germline V gives CDR1 LNHDA, CDR2 SQIVND (reference sequence). CDR3 sequence: CASSKGPTYNEQFF.

This rearrangement joins TRBV29-1 to TRBJ2-7; TCRdb's D call, TRBD1, is unchecked because there is no DNA. Germline CDR1 SQVTM, CDR2 ANQGSEA. This CDR3 is built from 14 residues. The CDR3: CSVCRAGGWTEQYF.

V gene TRBV29-1 combines with J gene TRBJ1-4. The CDR3 runs to 12 residues. CDR1 and CDR2 (germline): SQVTM, ANQGSEA. CDR3 sequence reads: CSVESQAEKLFF.

The chain is built from TRBV24-1 and TRBJ2-1; the D call from TCRdb, TRBD1, cannot be confirmed without DNA. There are 13 residues in the CDR3. The germline gives CDR1 KGHDR, CDR2 SFDVKD. The CDR3: CATSEAGTAEQFF.

The chain joins TRBV6-2 or TRBV6-3 to TRBJ2-7; as DNA is missing, the TRBD2 call by TCRdb cannot be tested. The CDR3 has 15 residues. Germline V gene data show CDR1 as MNHEY and CDR2 as SVGEGT. CDR3 sequence: CASTELAGAAYEQYF.

The chain uses TRBV28 and TRBJ2-3; absent DNA, TCRdb's TRBD2 call cannot be checked. Germline V gives CDR1 MDHEN, CDR2 SYDVKM. This CDR3 is built from 15 residues. The CDR3 sequence is CASRKEKGRGDTQYF.

The chain employs TRBV27 and TRBJ2-7; the D call from TCRdb, TRBD1, cannot be confirmed without DNA. The V gene's germline CDR1 is MNHEY and CDR2 SMNVEV (reference sequence). The CDR3 sequence is 15 residues long. This chain's CDR3 is CASSPRRGLRDEQYF.

The rearrangement links TRBV5-1 to TRBJ2-2; the D gene TCRdb calls, TRBD2, cannot be checked with no DNA. CDR1 SGHRS and CDR2 YFSETQ come from the germline V gene. The CDR3 length is 16 residues. CDR3 sequence reads: CASMQRLAGVTGELFF.